This TCR beta chain was observed in a study of blood T cell repertoires in COVID-19. Overall study: COVID-19 samples from acute and convalescent phases originated in the United States, Italy and Spain. In each case, the material was cDNA or gDNA derived from T cells, B-cell-depleted T cells, or PBMCs.

CDR3 length equals 15 residues. Germline assignment: CDR1 SQVTM and CDR2 ANQGSEA. Trimming took off 4 bases at V and 6 bases at J, with 21 bases between the two ends. In the source study's methods: Using reference gene primer amplification, nucleated cell counts were estimated. Clones were read by immunoSEQ multiplex PCR, and TCRdb kept only the in-frame ones, dropping some. The V and J calls and clone size come from that table; D and trimming were worked out from the DNA. The sample lists under 300,000 clones; about 85% were seen once. V usage is TRBV29-1 and J usage is TRBJ2-5; D may be TRBD2 (6 bases). This clonotype was obtained from a human donor in a cohort sampled during active COVID-19. Sequenced input: peripheral blood. The CDR3 loop reads CSVVTRGGRAQTQYF. CDR3 sequence (DNA): TGCAGCGTTGTAACTCGGGGAGGACGCGCCCAGACCCAGTACTTC.